The 7 T cell receptor beta chains in this list originate from one sample, sequenced in a study of blood T cell repertoires in COVID-19. Repertoires were generated with immunoSEQ multiplex PCR, while TCRdb's copy carries only in-frame clones and drops some. This sample has 150,000 to 200,000 clones, with over 80% found just once. The sample taken for sequencing was peripheral blood. The receptors here all came from a woman in her sixties or seventies with COVID-19, enrolled during active disease.

This rearrangement joins TRBV7-9 to TRBJ1-4; 8 bases map to TRBD1. Germline V gene sequence: CDR1 SEHNR, CDR2 FQNEAQ (reference sequence). The CDR3 is 14 amino acids. The junction had 2 bases not matched to a gene; V was cut back by 4 bases and J by 4 bases. In DNA form, the CDR3 reads TGTGCCAGCAGCTCGACAGGGGATAATGAAAAACTGTTTTTT. Protein: CASSSTGDNEKLFF. Full variable domain (outside the CDR3, taken from reference TRBV7-9 and TRBJ1-4): DTGVSQNPRHKITKRGQNVTFRCDPISEHNRLYWYRQTLGQGPEFLTYFQNEAQLEKSRLLSDRFSAERPKGSFSTLEIQRTEQGDSAMYLCASSSTGDNEKLFFGSGTQLSVL.

The chain couples TRBV28 to TRBJ2-1, with TRBD2 identical over 14 bases. This CDR3 has 15 amino acids. From germline, CDR1 is MDHEN and CDR2 SYDVKM. V shed 5 bases, J shed 9 bases, and the junction held 6 bases outside the gene matches. In nucleotides, the CDR3 is TGTGCCAGCAGTCAGACTAGCGGGAGGGGGGGTGAGCAGTTCTTC. It encodes CASSQTSGRGGEQFF.

This chain uses TRBV4-1 with TRBJ1-2, with a tentative D call TRBD1 (6 bases). The V end lost 1 base, the J end lost 4 bases, and 16 bases lay between the germline ends. CDR1 is MGHRA and CDR2 is YSYEKL in the germline V gene. The CDR3 consists of 16 residues. The DNA for the CDR3 is TGCGCCAGCAGCCAAGGAGGGCAGGGGAGGGGCTATGGCTACACCTTC. It yields the protein CASSQGGQGRGYGYTF.

This clone was recorded once. This sequence joins TRBV11-3 and TRBJ2-7; possibly TRBD1 for D (6 bases). Germline CDR1 and CDR2: SGHNT and YENEEA. The CDR3 has 14 residues. Trimming cost V 1 base and J 4 bases, with 11 bases left between them. The CDR3 DNA follows: TGTGCCAGCAGCTTAGGCCAGGGGCCTTACGAGCAGTACTTC. Its protein product is CASSLGQGPYEQYF.

The chain couples TRBV6-5 to TRBJ1-1, with 8 bases fitting TRBD1. Germline assignment: CDR1 MNHEY and CDR2 SVGAGI. Trimming took 4 bases from V and 8 from J; bases not matched to a gene: 6. This CDR3 contains 13 residues. Here the CDR3 DNA reads TGTGCCAGCAGTTTTTCAGGACAGGGAGAAGCTTTCTTT. Encoded protein: CASSFSGQGEAFF.

V is TRBV6-5 and J is TRBJ1-5; a weak D match, TRBD1 (5 bases). CDR3 length equals 14 residues. V lost 6 bases, J lost 3 bases, and 12 bases lay in between. Germline CDR1 reads MNHEY; CDR2 reads SVGAGI. The CDR3 is CASSSRQNNQPQHF. The CDR3 nucleotides read TGTGCCAGCAGCTCCAGACAGAACAATCAGCCCCAGCATTTT.

The chain recombines TRBV20-1 with TRBJ1-1; D ambiguous. Per germline, CDR1 DFQATT and CDR2 SNEGSKA (reference sequence). This CDR3 spans 15 amino acids. V lost 3 bases and J lost 0, with 14 bases in between. The DNA for the CDR3 is TGCAGTGCTAGTTCCGGTTTCTTAATGAACACTGAAGCTTTCTTT. Translated: CSASSGFLMNTEAFF.